These 10 T cell receptor beta chains share one sample of origin, sequenced in a study of molecular identifiers for immune sequencing clone quantification. MiXCR was run by TCRdb on the PCR reads, yielding one entry per CDR3 protein. The sample contains tens of thousands of distinct CDR3 sequences, about a fifth of which appear only once. The source material was naive CD8+ T cells from blood, with Jurkat cell RNA spiked in. The subset is: FACS-sorted CD8+CD4-CCR7+CD45RA+ naive T cells. Receptor source: a human donor in good health. Some libraries in this study had Jurkat cell RNA spiked in.

This sequence joins TRBV6-2 or TRBV6-3 and TRBJ2-1, with 7 bases identical to TRBD2. Unmatched junction bases numbered 4, after V lost 2 bases and J lost 6 bases. Germline V gene lookup returns CDR1 MNHEY and CDR2 SVGEGT. This CDR3 has 14 residues. CDR3: CASSYPGRLNEQFF. The DNA of the CDR3 is TGTGCCAGCAGTTACCCCGGGAGGCTCAATGAGCAGTTCTTC.

This clonotype was counted at least ten times. The CDR3 bases are TGCGCCAGCAGCCAACTAGGGAACGAGCAGTACTTC. Its protein product is CASSQLGNEQYF. The rearrangement uses TRBV4-1 and TRBJ2-7, with D unresolved. V was clipped by 2 bases and J by 5 bases, with 7 bases between them. This CDR3 has 12 residues. The germline gives CDR1 MGHRA, CDR2 YSYEKL.

This clonotype was seen at least ten times. The rearrangement links TRBV27 to TRBJ2-7, with a possible D match to TRBD1 (8 bases). This CDR3 has 16 amino acids. Germline assignment: CDR1 MNHEY and CDR2 SMNVEV (reference sequence). V lost 0 bases to trimming and J lost 1 base, with 13 bases between them. The CDR3 region has the DNA TGTGCCAGCAGTTTATCGAACAGGGGGGGGTCCTACGAGCAGTACTTC. Protein sequence: CASSLSNRGGSYEQYF.

As to this clonotype: Possible read error: a much larger clone is one base away. The chain recombines TRBV3-1 with TRBJ2-7, with 10 bases lining up with TRBD2. There are 15 residues in the CDR3. V was pared by 4 bases and J by 2 bases, with 5 bases of the junction left unmatched. Germline V gives CDR1 LGHDT, CDR2 YNNKEL (reference sequence). CDR3 nucleotide sequence: TGTGCCAGCAGCCGAGGACTAGCGGAGACCTACGAGCAGTACTTC. Encoded protein: CASSRGLAETYEQYF.

At least ten counts were recorded for this clonotype. V usage is TRBV11-3 and J usage is TRBJ2-2; possibly TRBD1 for D (5 bases). CDR3 size: 12 residues. Trimming left V 7 bases short and J 6 bases short, with 9 bases between. From germline, CDR1 is SGHNT and CDR2 YENEEA. The CDR3 here is CASKGSSGELFF. CDR3 coding DNA: TGTGCCAGCAAGGGGTCGTCCGGGGAGCTGTTTTTT.

The table lists this clonotype with many counts. V gene TRBV30 combines with J gene TRBJ2-1; a possible D gene is TRBD2 (6 bases). Germline CDR1 is GTSNPN and CDR2 is SVGIG (reference sequence). Trimming took 1 base from V and 8 from J, leaving 21 bases between them. CDR3 length: 16 residues. In DNA form, the CDR3 reads TGTGCCTGGAGTGGGGGTGGGGGGAACCCCTGGGATGAGCAGTTCTTC. Residues: CAWSGGGGNPWDEQFF.

This clonotype came up a few times. This chain uses TRBV7-9 with TRBJ2-1; 9 bases fit TRBD2. Looked up from germline, CDR1 is SEHNR and CDR2 is FQNEAQ (reference sequence). After removal of 1 base from V and 4 bases from J, the junction contained 5 bases not matched to a gene. The CDR3 is 16 amino acids. CDR3 region: CASSLVAGVGYNEQFF. CDR3 in DNA: TGTGCCAGCAGCTTAGTAGCGGGAGTTGGGTACAATGAGCAGTTCTTC.

This clonotype occurred a few times. V gene TRBV6-5 combines with J gene TRBJ1-4; no reliable D call. This CDR3 is 16 amino acids long. Per germline, CDR1 MNHEY and CDR2 SVGAGI. V gave up 2 bases and J gave up 3 bases, with 13 bases separating them. CDR3 amino acids: CASSYRLGRPNEKLFF. CDR3 nucleotides: TGTGCCAGCAGTTACCGACTCGGTCGGCCTAATGAAAAACTGTTTTTT.

This clonotype turned up a few times. This may arise from a read error, as a much more abundant clone is one base away. V and J are TRBV11-2 and TRBJ2-7, with TRBD1 as a possible D gene (5 bases). From germline, CDR1 is SGHAT and CDR2 FQNNGV. This CDR3 contains 14 residues. The DNA of the CDR3 is TGTACCAGCAGCTTAGGGGCAGGGCACTACGAGCAGTACTTC. As protein: CTSSLGAGHYEQYF.

Points on this clonotype: Being one base from a much bigger clone, this may be a read error. The CDR3 sequence: CATERGSYNEQFF. The CDR3 nucleotides read TGTGCCACTGAGCGGGGTTCCTACAATGAGCAGTTCTTC. The genes are TRBV7-9 and TRBJ2-1; 7 nucleotides line up with TRBD2. V was pared by 10 bases and J by 1 base, with 4 bases of the junction left unmatched. Germline V lookup: CDR1 SEHNR, CDR2 FQNEAQ (reference sequence). CDR3 length: 13 residues.